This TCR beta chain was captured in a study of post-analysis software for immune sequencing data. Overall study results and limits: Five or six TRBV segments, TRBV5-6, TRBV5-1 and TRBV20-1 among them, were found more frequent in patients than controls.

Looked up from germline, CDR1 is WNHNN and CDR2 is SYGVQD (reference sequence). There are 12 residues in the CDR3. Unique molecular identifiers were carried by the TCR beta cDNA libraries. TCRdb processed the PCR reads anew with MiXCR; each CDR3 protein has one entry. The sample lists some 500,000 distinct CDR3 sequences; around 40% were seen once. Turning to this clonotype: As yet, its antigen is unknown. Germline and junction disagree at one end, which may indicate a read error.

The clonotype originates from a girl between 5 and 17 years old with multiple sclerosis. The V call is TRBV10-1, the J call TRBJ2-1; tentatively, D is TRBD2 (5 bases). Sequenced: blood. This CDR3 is CASSAGINERFF. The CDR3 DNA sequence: TGCGCCAGCAGTGCCGGGATCAATGAGCGGTTCTTC.